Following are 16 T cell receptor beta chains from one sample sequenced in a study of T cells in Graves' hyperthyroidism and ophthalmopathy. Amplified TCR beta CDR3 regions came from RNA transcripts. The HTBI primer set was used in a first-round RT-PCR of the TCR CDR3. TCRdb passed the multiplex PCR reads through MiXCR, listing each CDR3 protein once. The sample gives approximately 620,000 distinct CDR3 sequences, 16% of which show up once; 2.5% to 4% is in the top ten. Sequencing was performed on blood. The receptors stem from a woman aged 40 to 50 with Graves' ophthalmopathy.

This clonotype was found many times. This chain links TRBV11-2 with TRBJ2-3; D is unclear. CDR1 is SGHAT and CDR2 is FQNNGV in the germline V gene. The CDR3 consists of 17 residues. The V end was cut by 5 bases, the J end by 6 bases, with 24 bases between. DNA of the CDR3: TGTGCCAGCAGCGGTAGGGTCGGCTATCCGGGTGGTGATACGCAGTATTTT. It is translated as CASSGRVGYPGGDTQYF.

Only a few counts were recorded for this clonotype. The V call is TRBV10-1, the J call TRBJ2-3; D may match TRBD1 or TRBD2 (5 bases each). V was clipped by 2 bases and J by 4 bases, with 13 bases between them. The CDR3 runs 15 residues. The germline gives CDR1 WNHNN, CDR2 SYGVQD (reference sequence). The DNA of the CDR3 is TGCGCCAGCAGTGAGGGGCCTAGGGGAGCAGATACGCAGTATTTT. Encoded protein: CASSEGPRGADTQYF.

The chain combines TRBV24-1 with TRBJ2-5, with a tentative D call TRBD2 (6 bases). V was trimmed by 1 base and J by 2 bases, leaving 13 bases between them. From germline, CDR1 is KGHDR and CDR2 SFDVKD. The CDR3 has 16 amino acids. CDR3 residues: CATSDLGFGGQETQYF. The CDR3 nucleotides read TGTGCCACCAGTGATTTAGGGTTCGGGGGTCAAGAGACCCAGTACTTC.

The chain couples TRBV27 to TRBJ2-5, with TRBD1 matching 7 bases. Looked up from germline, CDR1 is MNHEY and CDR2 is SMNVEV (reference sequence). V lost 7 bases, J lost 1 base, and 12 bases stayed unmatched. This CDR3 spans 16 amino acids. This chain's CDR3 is CASTRRPGTAQETQYF. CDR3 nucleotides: TGTGCCAGCACCCGACGCCCTGGGACAGCCCAAGAGACCCAGTACTTC.

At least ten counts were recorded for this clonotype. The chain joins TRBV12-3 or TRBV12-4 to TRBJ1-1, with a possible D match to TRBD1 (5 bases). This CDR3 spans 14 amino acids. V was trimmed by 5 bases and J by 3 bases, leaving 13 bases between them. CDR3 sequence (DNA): TGTGCCAGCAGTCTCCATGGGGGGGACACTGAAGCTTTCTTT. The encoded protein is CASSLHGGDTEAFF.

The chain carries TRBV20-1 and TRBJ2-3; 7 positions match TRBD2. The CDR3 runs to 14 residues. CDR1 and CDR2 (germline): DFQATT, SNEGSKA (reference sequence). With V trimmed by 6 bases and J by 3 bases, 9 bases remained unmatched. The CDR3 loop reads CSAPRGLETDTQYF. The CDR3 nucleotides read TGCAGTGCCCCTCGTGGACTAGAAACAGATACGCAGTATTTT.

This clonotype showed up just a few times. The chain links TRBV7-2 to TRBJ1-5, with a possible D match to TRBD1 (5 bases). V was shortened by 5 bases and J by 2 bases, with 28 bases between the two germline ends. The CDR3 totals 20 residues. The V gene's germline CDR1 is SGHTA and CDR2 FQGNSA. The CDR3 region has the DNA TGTGCCAGCAGCCCCCGGATCGGGGGGGGAGGGGAGGTAGGCAATCAGCCCCAGCATTTT. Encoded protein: CASSPRIGGGGEVGNQPQHF.

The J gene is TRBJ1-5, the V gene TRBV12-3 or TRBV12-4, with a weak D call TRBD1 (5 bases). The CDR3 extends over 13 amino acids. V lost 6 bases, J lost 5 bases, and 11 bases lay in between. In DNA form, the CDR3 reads TGTGCCAGCAGCCAAGACAGCGATCAGCCCCAGCATTTT. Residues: CASSQDSDQPQHF.

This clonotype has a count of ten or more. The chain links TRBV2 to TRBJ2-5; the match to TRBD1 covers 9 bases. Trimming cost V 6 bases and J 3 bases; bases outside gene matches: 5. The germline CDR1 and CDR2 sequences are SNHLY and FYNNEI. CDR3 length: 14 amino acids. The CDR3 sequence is CASSPGQGKETQYF. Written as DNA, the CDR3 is TGTGCCAGCAGCCCTGGACAGGGGAAAGAGACCCAGTACTTC. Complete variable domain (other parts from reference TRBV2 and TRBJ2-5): EPEVTQTPSHQVTQMGQEVILRCVPISNHLYFYWYRQILGQKVEFLVSFYNNEISEKSEIFDDQFSVERPDGSNFTLKIRSTKLEDSAMYFCASSPGQGKETQYFGPGTRLLVL.

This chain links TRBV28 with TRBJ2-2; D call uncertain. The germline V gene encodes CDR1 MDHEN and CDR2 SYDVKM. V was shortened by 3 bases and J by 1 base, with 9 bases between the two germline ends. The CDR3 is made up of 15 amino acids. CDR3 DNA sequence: TGTGCCAGCAGTTTCTTTGGGATGAACACCGGGGAGCTGTTTTTT. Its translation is CASSFFGMNTGELFF.

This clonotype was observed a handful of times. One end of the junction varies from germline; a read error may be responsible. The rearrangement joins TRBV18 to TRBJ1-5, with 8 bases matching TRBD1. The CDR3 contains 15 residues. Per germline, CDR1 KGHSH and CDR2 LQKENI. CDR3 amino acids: CASSPQGDYSQPQHF. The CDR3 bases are TGTGCCAGCTCCCCACAGGGGGACTACTCTCAGCCCCAGCATTTT.

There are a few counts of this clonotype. Here the CDR3 DNA reads TGTGCCAGTAGTATAGATATGGACACATCTAACTATGGCTACACCTTC. Translating gives CASSIDMDTSNYGYTF. The chain links TRBV19 to TRBJ1-2; D might be TRBD1 (5 bases). This CDR3 contains 16 residues. V gave up 0 bases and J gave up 0 bases, with 11 bases separating them. Per the germline V gene, CDR1 is LNHDA and CDR2 is SQIVND (reference sequence).

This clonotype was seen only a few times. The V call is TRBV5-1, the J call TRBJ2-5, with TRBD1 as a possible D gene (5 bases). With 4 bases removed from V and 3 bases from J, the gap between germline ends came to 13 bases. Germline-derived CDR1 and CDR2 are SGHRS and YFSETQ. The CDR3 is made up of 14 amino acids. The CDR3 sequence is CASSRGHTEETQYF. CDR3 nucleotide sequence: TGCGCCAGCAGCCGCGGACACACCGAAGAGACCCAGTACTTC.

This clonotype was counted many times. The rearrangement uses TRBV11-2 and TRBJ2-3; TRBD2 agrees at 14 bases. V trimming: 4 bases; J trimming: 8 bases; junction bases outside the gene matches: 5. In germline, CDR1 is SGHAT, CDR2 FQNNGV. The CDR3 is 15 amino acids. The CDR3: CASSSTSGGAGTQYF. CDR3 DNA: TGTGCCAGCAGCTCGACTAGCGGGGGGGCCGGTACGCAGTATTTT.

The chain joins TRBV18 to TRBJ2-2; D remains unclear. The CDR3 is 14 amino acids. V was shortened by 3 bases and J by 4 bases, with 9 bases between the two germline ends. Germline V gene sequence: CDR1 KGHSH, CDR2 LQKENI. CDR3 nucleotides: TGTGCCAGCTCACCGGAAGAAGGCACCGGGGAGCTGTTTTTT. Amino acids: CASSPEEGTGELFF.

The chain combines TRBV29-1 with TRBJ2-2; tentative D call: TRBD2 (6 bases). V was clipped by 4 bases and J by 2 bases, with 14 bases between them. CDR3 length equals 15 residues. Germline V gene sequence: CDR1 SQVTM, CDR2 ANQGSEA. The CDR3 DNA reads TGCAGCGTTGTAATCTTCGGGGGAAACACCGGGGAGCTGTTTTTT. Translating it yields CSVVIFGGNTGELFF.